This T cell receptor (beta chain) was retrieved from a study of blood T cell repertoires in COVID-19. The CDR3 is made up of 16 amino acids. Germline V gene lookup returns CDR1 LNHNV and CDR2 YYDKDF (reference sequence). V was pared by 7 bases and J by 5 bases, with 22 bases between. The protocol was immunoSEQ multiplex PCR, while the TCRdb copy is restricted to in-frame clones and leaves out a portion. The table lists 200,000 to 250,000 clones, 70% to 90% of them singletons. The chain has TRBV15 and TRBJ2-3; D is perhaps TRBD2 (6 bases). Sequenced: peripheral blood. The TCR sequence derives from a woman under 30 who had recovered from COVID-19. Here the CDR3 reads CATNPTVAGSLDTQYF. In nucleotides, the CDR3 is TGTGCCACCAACCCGACGGTGGCGGGATCATTAGATACGCAGTATTTT.